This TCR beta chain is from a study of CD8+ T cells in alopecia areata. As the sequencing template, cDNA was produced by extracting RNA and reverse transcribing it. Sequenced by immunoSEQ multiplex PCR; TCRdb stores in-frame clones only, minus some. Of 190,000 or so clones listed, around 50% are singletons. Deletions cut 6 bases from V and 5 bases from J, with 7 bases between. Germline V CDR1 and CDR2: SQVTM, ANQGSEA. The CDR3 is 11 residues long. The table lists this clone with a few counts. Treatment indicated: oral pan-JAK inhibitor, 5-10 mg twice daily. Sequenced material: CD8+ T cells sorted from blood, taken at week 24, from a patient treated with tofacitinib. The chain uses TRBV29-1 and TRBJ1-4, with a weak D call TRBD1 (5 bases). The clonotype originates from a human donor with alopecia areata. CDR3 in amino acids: CSVGTNEKLFF. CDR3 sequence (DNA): TGCAGCGTGGGGACGAATGAAAAACTGTTTTTT. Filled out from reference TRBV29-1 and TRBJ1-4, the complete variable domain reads SAVISQKPSRDICQRGTSLTIQCQVDSQVTMMFWYRQQPGQSLTLIATANQGSEATYESGFVIDKFPISRPNLTFSTLTVSNMSPEDSSIYLCSVGTNEKLFFGSGTQLSVL.